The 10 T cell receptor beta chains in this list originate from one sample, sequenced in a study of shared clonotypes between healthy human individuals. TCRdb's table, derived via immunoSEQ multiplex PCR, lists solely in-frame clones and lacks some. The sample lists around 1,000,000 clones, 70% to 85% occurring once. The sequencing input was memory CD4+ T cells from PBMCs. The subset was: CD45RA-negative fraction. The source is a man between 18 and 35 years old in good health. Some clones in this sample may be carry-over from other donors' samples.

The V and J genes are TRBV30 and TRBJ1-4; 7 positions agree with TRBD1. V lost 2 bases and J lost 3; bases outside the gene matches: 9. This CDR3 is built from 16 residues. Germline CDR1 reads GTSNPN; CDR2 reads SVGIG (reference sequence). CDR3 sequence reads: CAWSPPGGLANEKLFF. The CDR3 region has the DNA TGTGCCTGGAGTCCCCCAGGGGGGCTGGCTAATGAAAAACTGTTTTTT.

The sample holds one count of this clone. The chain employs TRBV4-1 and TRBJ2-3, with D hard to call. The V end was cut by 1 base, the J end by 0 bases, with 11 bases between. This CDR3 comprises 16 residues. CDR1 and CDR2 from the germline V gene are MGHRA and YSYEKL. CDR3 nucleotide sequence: TGCGCCAGCAGCCAAGCCGTAGCAGCGAGCACAGATACGCAGTATTTT. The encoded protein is CASSQAVAASTDTQYF.

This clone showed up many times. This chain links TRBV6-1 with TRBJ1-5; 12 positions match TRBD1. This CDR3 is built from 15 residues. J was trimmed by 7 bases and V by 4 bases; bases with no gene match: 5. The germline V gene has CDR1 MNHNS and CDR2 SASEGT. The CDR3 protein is CASSGSGTGGQPQHF. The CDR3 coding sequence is TGTGCCAGCAGTGGCTCCGGGACAGGGGGCCAGCCCCAGCATTTT.

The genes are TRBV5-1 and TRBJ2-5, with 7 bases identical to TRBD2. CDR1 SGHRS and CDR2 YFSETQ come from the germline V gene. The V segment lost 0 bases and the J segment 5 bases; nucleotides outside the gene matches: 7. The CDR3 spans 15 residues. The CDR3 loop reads CASSLVSTSYETQYF. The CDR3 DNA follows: TGCGCCAGCAGCTTGGTTTCGACTAGCTATGAGACCCAGTACTTC.

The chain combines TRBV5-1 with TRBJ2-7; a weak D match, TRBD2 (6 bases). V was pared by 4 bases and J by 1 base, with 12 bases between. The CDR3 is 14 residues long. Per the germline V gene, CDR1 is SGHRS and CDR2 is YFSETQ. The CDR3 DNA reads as TGCGCCAGCAGCCCACGAGGGACTTCCTACGAGCAGTACTTC. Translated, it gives CASSPRGTSYEQYF.

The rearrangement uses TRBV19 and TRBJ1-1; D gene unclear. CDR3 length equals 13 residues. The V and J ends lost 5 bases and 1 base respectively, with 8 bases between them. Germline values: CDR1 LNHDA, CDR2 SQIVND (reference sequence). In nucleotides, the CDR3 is TGTGCCAGTAGTTTTCAGAGGAACACTGAAGCTTTCTTT. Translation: CASSFQRNTEAFF.

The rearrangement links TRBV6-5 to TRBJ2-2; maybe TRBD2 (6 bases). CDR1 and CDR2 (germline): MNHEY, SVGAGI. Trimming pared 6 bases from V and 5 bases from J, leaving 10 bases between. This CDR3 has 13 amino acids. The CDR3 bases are TGTGCCAGCAGAACCAGCGGGACCGGGGAGCTGTTTTTT. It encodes CASRTSGTGELFF.

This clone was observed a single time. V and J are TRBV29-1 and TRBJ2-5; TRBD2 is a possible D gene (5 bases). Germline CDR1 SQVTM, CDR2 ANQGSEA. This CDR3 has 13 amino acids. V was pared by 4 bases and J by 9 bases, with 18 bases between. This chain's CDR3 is CSVVSVAPGAQYF. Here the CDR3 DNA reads TGCAGCGTTGTATCCGTAGCCCCCGGGGCCCAGTACTTC.

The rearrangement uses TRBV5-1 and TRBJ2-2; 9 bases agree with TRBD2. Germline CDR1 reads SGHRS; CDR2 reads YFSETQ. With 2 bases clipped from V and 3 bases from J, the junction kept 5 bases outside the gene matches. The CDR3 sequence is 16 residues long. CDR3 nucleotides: TGCGCCAGCAGCTTCGGAGCGGGAGGCGACACCGGGGAGCTGTTTTTT. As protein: CASSFGAGGDTGELFF. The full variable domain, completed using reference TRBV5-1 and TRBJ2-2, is KAGVTQTPRYLIKTRGQQVTLSCSPISGHRSVSWYQQTPGQGLQFLFEYFSETQRNKGNFPGRFSGRQFSNSRSEMNVSTLELGDSALYLCASSFGAGGDTGELFFGEGSRLTVL.

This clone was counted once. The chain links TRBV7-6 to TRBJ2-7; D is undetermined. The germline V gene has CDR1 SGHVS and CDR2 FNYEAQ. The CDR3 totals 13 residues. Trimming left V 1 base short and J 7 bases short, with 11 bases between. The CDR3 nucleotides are TGTGCCAGCAGCTTAGGGGTGGTGAATGAGCAGTACTTC. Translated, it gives CASSLGVVNEQYF.